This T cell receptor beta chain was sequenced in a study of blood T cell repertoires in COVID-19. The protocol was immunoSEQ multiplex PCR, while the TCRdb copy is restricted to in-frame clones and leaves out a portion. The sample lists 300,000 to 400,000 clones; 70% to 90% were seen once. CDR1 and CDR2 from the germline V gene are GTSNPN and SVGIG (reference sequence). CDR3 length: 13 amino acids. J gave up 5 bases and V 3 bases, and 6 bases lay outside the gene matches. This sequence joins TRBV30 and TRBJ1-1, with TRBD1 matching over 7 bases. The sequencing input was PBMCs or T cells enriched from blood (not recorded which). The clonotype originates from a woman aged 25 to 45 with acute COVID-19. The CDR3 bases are TGTGCCTGGAGCCGAGGGGGCCGGACTGAAGCTTTCTTT. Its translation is CAWSRGGRTEAFF.